The 7 T cell receptor beta chains presented below share a single source sample, sequenced in a study of response to subunit inactivated influenza vaccine. Each CDR3 protein gets one entry after TCRdb re-called the RT-PCR reads with MiXCR. The sample has some 640,000 distinct CDR3 sequences; roughly 13% are singletons. This sample comprised PBMCs from blood, obtained less than 15 days before vaccination. These receptors were collected from a man aged 50-60 years who received an inactivated influenza vaccine.

The sample holds a few counts of this clonotype. At one of its ends the junction is not consistent with the germline gene, which may arise from a read error. J is TRBJ2-7 and V is TRBV6-5; D is ambiguous. The CDR3 extends over 15 amino acids. Germline V gene lookup returns CDR1 MNHEY and CDR2 SVGAGI. CDR3 sequence (DNA): TGTGTCAGCAGTTACTCGACGGGTGGCCTCTACGAGCAGTACTTC. Translation gives CVSSYSTGGLYEQYF.

This clonotype was observed many times. The chain is built from TRBV30 and TRBJ1-2; no firm D call. The CDR3 loop spans 15 amino acids. The germline V and J ends were trimmed by 0 bases and 3 bases, with 14 bases remaining between them. Germline CDR1 and CDR2: GTSNPN and SVGIG (reference sequence). The chain's CDR3 is CAWSVPSLNHYGYTF. CDR3 nucleotides: TGTGCCTGGAGTGTACCCTCCCTTAACCACTATGGCTACACCTTC.

Only a few counts were recorded for this clonotype. The chain carries TRBV28 and TRBJ2-1; 10 bases are shared with TRBD2. Germline CDR1 and CDR2: MDHEN and SYDVKM. With V trimmed by 7 bases and J by 2 bases, 2 bases remained unmatched. The CDR3 is made up of 14 amino acids. CDR3 coding DNA: TGTGCCAGCAAGCGGGAGGGCCCCTACAATGAGCAGTTCTTC. Translation: CASKREGPYNEQFF.

V usage is TRBV20-1 and J usage is TRBJ2-7; 7 nucleotides agree with TRBD1. V lost 6 bases to trimming and J lost 5 bases; unmatched junction nucleotides: 1. The V gene's germline CDR1 is DFQATT and CDR2 SNEGSKA (reference sequence). The CDR3 is 10 amino acids. The CDR3 is CSAQGNEQYF. CDR3 bases: TGCAGTGCACAGGGGAACGAGCAGTACTTC.

The chain employs TRBV7-2 and TRBJ2-7; 9 bases are shared with TRBD2. Losses at the gene ends were 5 bases for V and 0 bases for J; bases not matched to a gene: 5. Germline CDR1 is SGHTA and CDR2 is FQGNSA. This CDR3 has 15 amino acids. CDR3 loop: CASSRSTSGSYEQYF. For the CDR3, the DNA is TGTGCCAGCAGCCGATCGACTAGCGGCTCCTACGAGCAGTACTTC.

This clonotype was seen a handful of times. V gene TRBV20-1 combines with J gene TRBJ1-3; no reliable D call. Germline V gives CDR1 DFQATT, CDR2 SNEGSKA (reference sequence). The CDR3 length is 15 residues. V was pared by 6 bases and J by 2 bases, with 17 bases between. The CDR3 nucleotides read TGCAGTGCCACCCGGGGAGGTATTACTGGAAACACCATATATTTT. This translates into CSATRGGITGNTIYF.

This clonotype has a count of ten or more. V is TRBV19 and J is TRBJ1-5; perhaps TRBD1 as D (5 bases). Trimming stripped 8 bases from V and 9 bases from J, with 14 bases between. There are 12 residues in the CDR3. The germline gives CDR1 LNHDA, CDR2 SQIVND (reference sequence). CDR3 residues: CASQQDGWPQHF. The CDR3 region has the DNA TGTGCCAGTCAACAGGATGGGTGGCCCCAGCATTTT.